Sequencing of this TCR beta chain was carried out in a study of T cell clonotyping in hematopoietic cell transplantation. Study context: Samples: about 28 days before transplant, then days 30, 100 and 180 after. Study results and caveats: At the given depth, recipient repertoires were over 97% de novo clonotypes.

Remarks on this clone: The target antigen is unknown.

Libraries were prepared by immunoSEQ multiplex PCR; TCRdb keeps only in-frame clonotypes and omits some of them. The sample contains 11,000 to 15,000 clones, less than 70% of which appear only once. The specimen was PBMCs. This sequence originates from a human donor who either received an allogeneic hematopoietic cell transplant for a myeloid malignancy or was a related donor (not recorded which). Some clones in this sample may be carry-over from other donors' samples.

The CDR3 sequence is CASIGTGVSGELFF. The CDR3 DNA is TGTGCCAGCATTGGGACAGGGGTATCCGGGGAGCTGTTTTTT. The chain has TRBV6-5 and TRBJ2-2; 10 bases map to TRBD1. The germline CDR1 and CDR2 sequences are MNHEY and SVGAGI. The J segment lost 6 bases and the V segment lost 7 bases, leaving 5 bases of the junction unmatched. The CDR3 contains 14 residues.